One and the same sample provided the 22 T cell receptor beta chains below, sequenced in a study of tumor-infiltrating lymphocytes in primary liver carcinoma. TCR beta cDNA was prepared out of roughly 520 ng total RNA by means of a constant-region primer. Generation of the TCR beta libraries relied on three nested multiplex PCR rounds using slightly modified ARM-PCR. Each of the first two PCR rounds ran roughly 9 cycles with TRBV1-TRBV30 forward and C-beta reverse primers. TCRdb reanalysed the multiplex PCR reads using MiXCR and keeps one entry per CDR3 protein. This repertoire shows 35,000 to 40,000 distinct CDR3 sequences, more than 70% found once; its top ten account for more than 30%. Starting material for RNA and DNA co-extraction consisted of about 20-30 mg of unsorted bulk tissue. Material: tumor-adjacent normal liver tissue. The receptors were gathered from a man in his forties with primary liver carcinoma and hepatitis B virus infection.

This clonotype was observed a single time. The junction departs from germline at one end; a sequencing error may be responsible. The gene calls are TRBV6-2 or TRBV6-3 and TRBJ2-2; 10 bases are a match to TRBD1. CDR3 length: 15 residues. Germline CDR1 MNHEY, CDR2 SVGEGT. The CDR3 is CASASGTGDTWELFF. The CDR3 nucleotides are TGTGCCAGCGCCTCCGGGACAGGGGACACCTGGGAGTTGTTTTTT.

Of note for this clonotype: Sequence at one end of the junction differs from germline and may be a read error. The CDR3 DNA reads TGTGCCTGCAGTAAAATCGGCGAGCAGTACTTC. Protein product: CACSKIGEQYF. The rearrangement joins TRBV6-1 to TRBJ2-7, with D hard to call. The CDR3 totals 11 residues. The germline V gene has CDR1 MNHNS and CDR2 SASEGT.

As concerns this clonotype: Since the CDR3 does not end with the conserved phenylalanine or tryptophan, this likely comes from a read error. CDR3 DNA sequence: TGCAGCGTTGAGGTGGGCGGGAGGGCCAGCAGTGAGCAGTTCTCC. It encodes CSVEVGGRASSEQFS. The chain couples TRBV29-1 to TRBJ2-1, with 9 positions matching TRBD2. This CDR3 contains 15 residues. The junction had 12 bases not matched to a gene; V was cut back by 3 bases and J by 9 bases. Germline V gives CDR1 SQVTM, CDR2 ANQGSEA.

V gene TRBV24-1 combines with J gene TRBJ2-2; D gene uncertain. Trimming shortened V by 7 bases and J by 5 bases, and 16 bases separated the two germline ends. The CDR3 consists of 15 residues. Germline V lookup: CDR1 KGHDR, CDR2 SFDVKD. CDR3 sequence (DNA): TGTGCCACCAGCGAAGTGGATTACGAGACCGGGGAGCTGTTTTTT. This gives the protein CATSEVDYETGELFF.

The chain uses TRBV6-5 and TRBJ1-5, with D perhaps matching TRBD2 (7 bases). Judging by the DNA end, TRBJ2-3 fits better; the J call may be wrong. CDR1 MNHEY and CDR2 SVGAGI come from the germline V gene. The CDR3 is 16 amino acids. CDR3 residues: CASCPSFRGADQPQYF. CDR3 nucleotides: TGTGCCAGCTGTCCAAGCTTCCGGGGGGCCGATCAGCCCCAGTATTTT.

Comment on this clonotype: Sequence at one end of the junction differs from germline and may be a read error. CDR3 protein: CASSPTACGCTF. CDR3 DNA: TGTGCCAGCAGCCCAACAGCCTGTGGCTGCACCTTC. V gene TRBV6-2 or TRBV6-3 combines with J gene TRBJ1-2; D call uncertain. CDR3 length equals 12 residues. Germline assignment: CDR1 MNHEY and CDR2 SVGEGT.

Turning to this clonotype: Relative to the germline gene, one junction end is altered; a read error may explain this. The chain is built from TRBV11-1 and TRBJ2-4; 11 positions agree with TRBD2. The germline CDR1 and CDR2 sequences are SGHAT and FQDESV (reference sequence). CDR3 length: 17 residues. The CDR3 bases are TGTGCCAGCAGTTTTCCCGAGACTAGCGGGACCAAAAACATTCGGTACTTC. Translation gives CASSFPETSGTKNIRYF.

A remark on this clonotype: A much larger clone sits a single nucleotide away, making a read error possible. V usage is TRBV9 and J usage is TRBJ2-7, with 13 bases that match TRBD2. This CDR3 spans 14 amino acids. J lost 9 bases, V lost 2 bases, and 5 bases had no gene match. The germline CDR1 and CDR2 sequences are SGDLS and YYNGEE. For the CDR3, the DNA is TGTGCCAGCAGCGTTGGGACTAGCGGGGATAGGCAGTACTTC. Encoded protein: CASSVGTSGDRQYF.

This sequence joins TRBV4-3 and TRBJ2-2, with TRBD2 matching 7 bases. Germline V gene data show CDR1 as LGHNA and CDR2 as YSLEER. CDR3 length: 15 residues. The CDR3 region has the DNA TGCTTCAGTAGCCAAGAAGCGGGACACACCGGGGAGCTGTTTTTT. Encoded protein: CFSSQEAGHTGELFF.

This rearrangement joins TRBV6-2 or TRBV6-3 to TRBJ2-5, with D perhaps matching TRBD2 (6 bases). This CDR3 contains 11 residues. Per the germline V gene, CDR1 is MNHEY and CDR2 is SVGEGT. CDR3 protein: CGTGVFGTQYF. The DNA of the CDR3 is TGTGGTACGGGAGTTTTCGGGACCCAGTACTTC.

Concerning this clonotype: A read error is possible here, since a much larger clone lies one base away. The chain links TRBV20-1 to TRBJ2-1, with D perhaps TRBD2 (7 bases). From germline, CDR1 is DFQATT and CDR2 SNEGSKA (reference sequence). This CDR3 is built from 16 residues. V shed 3 bases and J shed 4 bases, with 19 bases lying between them. CDR3 amino acids: CSASGGAGQGYNEQFF. The DNA for the CDR3 is TGCAGTGCTAGTGGGGGAGCGGGGCAGGGGTACAATGAGCAGTTCTTC.

About this clonotype: Sequence at one end of the junction differs from germline and may be a read error. The chain combines TRBV30 with TRBJ2-1; D might be TRBD1 (6 bases). CDR1 is GTSNPN, CDR2 SVGIG, per germline (reference sequence). The CDR3 length is 14 residues. The CDR3: CAWSKGDHLTERFF. The CDR3 coding sequence is TGTGCATGGAGTAAGGGGGACCACCTAACTGAGCGGTTCTTC.

To note about this clonotype: The germline gene is not matched at one end of the junction; a read error may be the cause. The CDR3 region has the DNA TGTGCCAGTAGCTTGGAAGATAGCGGGGTCACGGATACGCAGTATTTT. This gives the protein CASSLEDSGVTDTQYF. The chain is built from TRBV5-4 and TRBJ2-3; 8 nucleotides line up with TRBD2. The CDR3 has 16 amino acids. The germline V gene has CDR1 SGHNT and CDR2 YYREEE (reference sequence).

In its sample, this clonotype was seen once. This likely comes from a read error, as the CDR3 has no conserved phenylalanine or tryptophan at its end. The chain combines TRBV28 with TRBJ2-7; either TRBD1 or TRBD2 may fit D (5 bases each). There are 11 residues in the CDR3. Germline CDR1 MDHEN, CDR2 SYDVKM. The CDR3 region has the DNA TGTGCCATCAGTGACTGGGGGGAGCAGTACTTA. Protein sequence: CAISDWGEQYL.

Comments on this clonotype: Relative to the germline gene, one junction end is altered; a read error may explain this. CDR3 nucleotides: TGTTCCAGCAGCCAAACCACAGGTCTACAAGATACCCAGTACTTC. The encoded protein is CSSSQTTGLQDTQYF. V and J are TRBV7-9 and TRBJ2-5; weak D call: TRBD1 (5 bases). The CDR3 length is 15 residues. Germline assignment: CDR1 SEHNR and CDR2 FQNEAQ (reference sequence).

With regard to this clonotype: A junction end diverges from the germline sequence, so it may reflect a read error. This sequence joins TRBV4-1 and TRBJ2-2, with TRBD2 as a possible D gene (6 bases). Germline CDR1 reads MGHRA; CDR2 reads YSYEKL. CDR3 length equals 14 residues. The CDR3 nucleotides read TGCACCAGCAGCCAACTTACACTCTCCGGGGGACTGTTTTTT. Translation gives CTSSQLTLSGGLFF.

This clonotype was observed many times. The rearrangement joins TRBV2 to TRBJ2-1; TRBD2 might be the D (5 bases). Trimming pared 4 bases from V and 4 bases from J, leaving 11 bases between. Germline lookup yields CDR1 SNHLY and CDR2 FYNNEI. This CDR3 comprises 14 residues. The chain's CDR3 is CASSGLASYNEQFF. The CDR3 nucleotides read TGTGCCAGCAGTGGTTTAGCGTCTTACAATGAGCAGTTCTTC.

This clonotype showed up just a few times. The chain combines TRBV6-5 with TRBJ2-7; tentatively, D is TRBD1 or TRBD2 (6 bases each). The CDR3 sequence is 14 residues long. In germline, CDR1 is MNHEY, CDR2 SVGAGI. V lost 2 bases, J lost 6 bases, and 14 bases lay in between. Written as DNA, the CDR3 is TGTGCCAGCAGTTACAGGGGGGCGCCGACCGAGCAGTACTTC. Protein product: CASSYRGAPTEQYF.

Notes on this clonotype: A much larger clone differs from this one at a single base, so this may be a read error. The chain carries TRBV29-1 and TRBJ2-1; D is perhaps TRBD1 (5 bases). CDR1 and CDR2 (germline): SQVTM, ANQGSEA. This CDR3 spans 14 amino acids. Here the CDR3 DNA reads TGCAGCGTTCGACAGAGGAGCTCCTACGATGAGCAGTTCTTC. Amino acids: CSVRQRSSYDEQFF.

CDR3 protein: CASSLDAGGAKRGSYEQYF. The DNA for the CDR3 is TGCGCCAGCAGCTTGGACGCTGGAGGGGCTAAGCGGGGATCCTACGAGCAGTACTTC. The V call is TRBV5-1, the J call TRBJ2-7; 7 nucleotides agree with TRBD2. The CDR3 is 19 residues long. The V and J ends lost 0 bases and 1 base, in that order; junction bases with no gene match: 16. The germline CDR1 and CDR2 sequences are SGHRS and YFSETQ. The complete variable domain, with remaining parts taken from reference TRBV5-1 and TRBJ2-7, reads KAGVTQTPRYLIKTRGQQVTLSCSPISGHRSVSWYQQTPGQGLQFLFEYFSETQRNKGNFPGRFSGRQFSNSRSEMNVSTLELGDSALYLCASSLDAGGAKRGSYEQYFGPGTRLTVT.

This clonotype was recorded many times. The rearrangement links TRBV2 to TRBJ2-1; no definite D call. CDR1 is SNHLY and CDR2 is FYNNEI in the germline V gene. The CDR3 has 11 amino acids. V shed 4 bases and J shed 16 bases, with 14 bases lying between them. The CDR3 spells CASSVKGGKFF. CDR3 bases: TGTGCCAGCAGTGTCAAGGGTGGAAAATTCTTC.

Of note for this clonotype: A much bigger clone sits one base away, suggesting this may be a read error. The chain links TRBV13 to TRBJ2-5; D is perhaps TRBD2 (7 bases). Looked up from germline, CDR1 is PRHDT and CDR2 is FYEKMQ (reference sequence). CDR3 length: 17 residues. CDR3 region: CASSLRGVGGGQEAQYF. For the CDR3, the DNA is TGTGCCAGCAGCTTGAGGGGGGTGGGCGGGGGTCAAGAGGCCCAGTACTTC.